This T cell receptor (beta chain) was recovered during a study of blood T cell repertoires in COVID-19 (dated by TCRdb to the early 2020s). About the full investigation: Samples covering the acute and convalescent phases of COVID-19 were provided by collaborators in the United States, Italy and Spain. The repertoires were released in a freely available public database intended as a resource for research on the immune response to SARS-CoV-2. Samples came from the ongoing ImmuneRACE study (first 160 participants) plus 1,254 subjects from 6 global collaborators. Deeply sampled blood TCRbeta repertoires from subjects exposed to, actively infected with, or recovered from COVID-19 were included in the dataset. The material from the prospective study consisted of cDNA or gDNA derived from T cells, B-cell-depleted T cells, or PBMCs. Where HLA class I and class II types were available, the types were taken from metadata supplied by the sample provider, not from assay-based typing. A de-identified subject ID, COVID-19 status, age in years and sex were almost always included in the sample metadata.

Collaborating institutions collected whole blood in K2EDTA tubes following their own protocols. For TCRbeta analysis, collaborator samples were shipped as frozen whole blood, as isolated PBMCs, or as DNA extracted from either sample type. A note on this clone: No antigen is known for it. The record has no base qualities; no much larger clone is one base away.

The germline V gene (reference sequence) specifies SGHKS as CDR1 and YYEKEE as CDR2. From cysteine to phenylalanine, the CDR3 is 15 amino acids long. Here the CDR3 DNA is all that survives: 45 bases in frame from base 1. The trim is 1 base for V and 7 bases for J, with a gap of 15 bases between the germline ends. General study outcomes and caveats: The amount of clinical and demographic metadata varied by source and participant and was provided uncurated.

The immunoSEQ Assay, a bias-controlled multiplex PCR, was used to amplify TCRbeta CDR3 regions from genomic DNA. The original methods were these. Within the assay, amplification of reference gene primers was used to estimate how many nucleated cells each sample contained. Sequence reads were collapsed and filtered to measure the absolute abundance of every unique TCRbeta CDR3 rearrangement. For each sample, productive Simpson clonality was calculated as the square root of Simpson's diversity index across productive rearrangements. Entries here come from immuneACCESS through TCRdb and include only in-frame sequences with V and J called. Some clones fail to appear in such tables; in the studies checked, an unresolved V gene covers under half of the shortfall, and the cause of the remainder is unknown. Clone size and the V and J calls come from that table; the DNA yielded D and trimming. This sample lists about 210,000 clones; 88% were detected once. About 1.7% of the sample goes to the ten largest clones.

The receptor was isolated from a man in his 70s with acute or convalescent COVID-19. The sequence is built from TRBV5-5 and TRBJ2-4; the D gene is perhaps TRBD1, from 5 matching bases. Sample: peripheral blood. At the DNA level, the sequence is TGTGCCAGCAGCTTGAGTGGACAAGTTTTGAACATTCAGTACTTC. This is translated as CASSLSGQVLNIQYF.